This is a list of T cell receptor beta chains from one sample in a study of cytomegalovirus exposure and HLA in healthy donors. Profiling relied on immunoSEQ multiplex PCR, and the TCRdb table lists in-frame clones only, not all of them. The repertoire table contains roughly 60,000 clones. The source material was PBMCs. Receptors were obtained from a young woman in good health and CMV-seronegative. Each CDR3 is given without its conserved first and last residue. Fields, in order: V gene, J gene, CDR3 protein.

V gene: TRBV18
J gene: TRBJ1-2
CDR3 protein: ASSPPTVRDGYT

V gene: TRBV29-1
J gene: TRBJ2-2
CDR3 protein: SVAGGPRGDTGELF

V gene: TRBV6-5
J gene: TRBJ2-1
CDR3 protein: ASSRVTTYNEQF

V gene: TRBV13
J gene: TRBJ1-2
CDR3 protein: ASSLGMLGAYGYT

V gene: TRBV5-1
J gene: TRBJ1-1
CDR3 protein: ASSPRQPLEAF

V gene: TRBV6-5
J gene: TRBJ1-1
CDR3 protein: ASKRGLWGNTEAF

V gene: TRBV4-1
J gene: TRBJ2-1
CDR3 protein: ASSRSTSGTYNEQF

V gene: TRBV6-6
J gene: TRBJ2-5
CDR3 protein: ATKVEDKETQY

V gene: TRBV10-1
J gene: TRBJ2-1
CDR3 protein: ASSSSV

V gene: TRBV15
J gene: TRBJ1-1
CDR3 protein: ATSLHRQNTEDF

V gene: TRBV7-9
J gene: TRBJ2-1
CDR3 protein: ASSFSQNNEQF

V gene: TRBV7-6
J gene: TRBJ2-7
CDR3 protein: ASSFNTGGEQY

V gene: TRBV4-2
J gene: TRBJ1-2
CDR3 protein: ASSPAGADGYT

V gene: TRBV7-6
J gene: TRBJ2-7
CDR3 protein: ASTPRAGGAYEQY

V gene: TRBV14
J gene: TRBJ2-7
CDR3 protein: ASSRGLAERYEQY

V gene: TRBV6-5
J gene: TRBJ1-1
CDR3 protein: ASSLIPGNTEAF

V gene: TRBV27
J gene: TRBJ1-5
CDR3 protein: ASSLVGTGDNQPQH

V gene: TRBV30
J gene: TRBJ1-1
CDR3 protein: AWVRQVNTEAF

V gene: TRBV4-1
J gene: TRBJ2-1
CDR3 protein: ASSQSLGGRGLYNEQF

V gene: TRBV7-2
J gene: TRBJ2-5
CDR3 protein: ASSQQLRYQETQY

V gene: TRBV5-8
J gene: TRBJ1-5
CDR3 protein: ASSWGDRGAQPQH

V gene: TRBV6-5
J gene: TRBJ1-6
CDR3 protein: ASGQNSPLH

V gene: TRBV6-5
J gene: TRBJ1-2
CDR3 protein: ASSSPKARGLGYT

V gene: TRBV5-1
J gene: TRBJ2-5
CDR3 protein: ASSLGLAAGNAQETQY